These 13 T cell receptor beta chains came from one sample sequenced in a study of T cells in Graves' hyperthyroidism and ophthalmopathy. Regions amplified from RNA transcripts were the TCR beta CDR3 regions. HTBI primers were employed in a first-round RT-PCR of the TCR CDR3. Using its own MiXCR run on the multiplex PCR reads, TCRdb lists one record per CDR3 protein. Of roughly 740,000 distinct CDR3 sequences in the sample, roughly 15% were seen once. Sequenced sample: blood. The receptor set was obtained from a man between 18 and 29 years old with Graves' hyperthyroidism.

The sample holds a few counts of this clonotype. The V gene is TRBV20-1, the J gene TRBJ2-1; TRBD1 might be the D (6 bases). Looked up from germline, CDR1 is DFQATT and CDR2 is SNEGSKA (reference sequence). There are 13 residues in the CDR3. Trimming removed 3 bases at V and 9 bases at J, with 15 bases between. The CDR3: CSASLGAWVEQFF. The CDR3 nucleotides read TGCAGTGCTAGCTTGGGGGCTTGGGTTGAGCAGTTCTTC.

This clonotype was detected only a few times. The chain uses TRBV20-1 and TRBJ1-5; no clear D. The CDR3 length is 14 residues. The germline V gene has CDR1 DFQATT and CDR2 SNEGSKA (reference sequence). The CDR3 reads CSAYPRVSNQPQHF. CDR3 bases: TGCAGCGCTTATCCCCGGGTTAGCAATCAGCCCCAGCATTTT.

This clonotype was counted a few times. The chain uses TRBV7-9 and TRBJ2-7; 7 positions agree with TRBD1. The V and J ends lost 3 bases and 3 bases, in that order; junction bases with no gene match: 11. The V gene's germline CDR1 is SEHNR and CDR2 FQNEAQ (reference sequence). The CDR3 length is 16 residues. The CDR3 sequence is CASSFPTGQSLYEQYF. In DNA, the CDR3 is TGTGCCAGCAGCTTCCCGACAGGGCAGTCGCTCTACGAGCAGTACTTC.

This clonotype was picked up many times. The V and J genes are TRBV12-3 or TRBV12-4 and TRBJ1-4; perhaps TRBD1 as D (6 bases). Trimming shortened V by 5 bases and J by 4 bases, and 11 bases separated the two germline ends. There are 14 residues in the CDR3. CDR3 DNA sequence: TGTGCCAGCAGTCCCGGGACACATAATGAAAAACTGTTTTTT. It is translated as CASSPGTHNEKLFF.

J is TRBJ1-1 and V is TRBV6-1; possibly TRBD1 for D (5 bases). Looked up from germline, CDR1 is MNHNS and CDR2 is SASEGT. The CDR3 is 15 residues long. V was cut by 7 bases and J by 5 bases, with 20 bases left in between. The CDR3 DNA reads TGTGCCAGCACCAGGGCAGTCGGTGGACGGACTGAAGCTTTCTTT. Protein product: CASTRAVGGRTEAFF.

The table lists this clonotype with many counts. This rearrangement joins TRBV7-9 to TRBJ2-7, with D possibly being TRBD1 (6 bases). The CDR3 length is 15 residues. Germline-derived CDR1 and CDR2 are SEHNR and FQNEAQ (reference sequence). V was shortened by 5 bases and J by 8 bases, with 22 bases between the two germline ends. The CDR3 sequence is CASSHAQGITGKQYF. CDR3 DNA: TGTGCCAGCAGCCACGCGCAGGGGATTACCGGGAAGCAGTACTTC.

The chain employs TRBV25-1 and TRBJ2-5; the D call may be TRBD1 or TRBD2 (5 bases each). CDR1 and CDR2 (germline): MGHDK, SYGVNS. V was pared by 0 bases and J by 4 bases, with 12 bases between. This CDR3 has 15 amino acids. The DNA of the CDR3 is TGTGCCAGCAGTGAATATAGTTTGGGACGAGAGACCCAGTACTTC. It encodes CASSEYSLGRETQYF. Supplemented by reference TRBV25-1 and TRBJ2-5, the full variable domain reads EADIYQTPRYLVIGTGKKITLECSQTMGHDKMYWYQQDPGMELHLIHYSYGVNSTEKGDLSSESTVSRIRTEHFPLTLESARPSHTSQYLCASSEYSLGRETQYFGPGTRLLVL.

This clonotype was recorded once. J is TRBJ2-2 and V is TRBV4-2; 10 bases map to TRBD2. The V gene end was trimmed by 4 bases and the J gene end by 5 bases; junction bases not matched to a gene: 7. This CDR3 comprises 16 residues. Germline loops: CDR1 LGHNA, CDR2 YNFKEQ. The CDR3 coding sequence is TGTGCCAGCAGCCCGATAGCGGGAGGAGGTACCGGGGAGCTGTTTTTT. This translates into CASSPIAGGGTGELFF.

This clonotype was found a few times. The chain joins TRBV20-1 to TRBJ2-7; D perhaps matches TRBD2 (5 bases). CDR3 size: 11 residues. Trimming removed 6 bases at V and 7 bases at J, with 13 bases between. The germline V gene encodes CDR1 DFQATT and CDR2 SNEGSKA (reference sequence). CDR3 region: CSAKRGIEQYF. In DNA form, the CDR3 reads TGCAGTGCCAAGAGAGGGATAGAGCAGTACTTC.

The chain carries TRBV5-1 and TRBJ2-4; 9 bases map to TRBD2. J lost 6 bases, V lost 0 bases, and 10 bases had no gene match. The CDR3 is made up of 17 amino acids. Germline loops: CDR1 SGHRS, CDR2 YFSETQ. CDR3 coding DNA: TGCGCCAGCAGCTTGGCCAGGGGAGCGGGAGGCGGAAACATTCAGTACTTC. It translates to CASSLARGAGGGNIQYF.

This clonotype appeared many times. This chain links TRBV25-1 with TRBJ2-7, with D possibly matching TRBD2 (5 bases). The V end was cut by 3 bases, the J end by 0 bases, with 9 bases between. Germline CDR1 is MGHDK and CDR2 is SYGVNS. The CDR3 contains 14 residues. CDR3 sequence (DNA): TGTGCCAGCAGTGATATTGGACTCTCCTACGAGCAGTACTTC. Amino acid sequence: CASSDIGLSYEQYF.

V gene TRBV30 combines with J gene TRBJ2-3, with 7 bases aligning to TRBD1. Germline trimming cut 5 bases from V and 4 bases from J; bases unmatched to any gene: 9. This CDR3 is built from 14 residues. Germline lookup yields CDR1 GTSNPN and CDR2 SVGIG (reference sequence). This CDR3 is CAWGKGAGADTQYF. CDR3 nucleotide sequence: TGTGCCTGGGGTAAGGGGGCTGGCGCAGATACGCAGTATTTT.

This clonotype was counted between two and nine times. The CDR3 nucleotides are TGCGCCAGCAGCGTGGGAAAATGGACAGGGGGCGCGACTAATGAAAAACTGTTTTTT. This encodes CASSVGKWTGGATNEKLFF. V is TRBV5-1 and J is TRBJ1-4, with 11 nucleotides matching TRBD1. The CDR3 totals 19 residues. V lost 4 bases to trimming and J lost 2 bases; unmatched junction nucleotides: 13. Germline V gene data show CDR1 as SGHRS and CDR2 as YFSETQ.